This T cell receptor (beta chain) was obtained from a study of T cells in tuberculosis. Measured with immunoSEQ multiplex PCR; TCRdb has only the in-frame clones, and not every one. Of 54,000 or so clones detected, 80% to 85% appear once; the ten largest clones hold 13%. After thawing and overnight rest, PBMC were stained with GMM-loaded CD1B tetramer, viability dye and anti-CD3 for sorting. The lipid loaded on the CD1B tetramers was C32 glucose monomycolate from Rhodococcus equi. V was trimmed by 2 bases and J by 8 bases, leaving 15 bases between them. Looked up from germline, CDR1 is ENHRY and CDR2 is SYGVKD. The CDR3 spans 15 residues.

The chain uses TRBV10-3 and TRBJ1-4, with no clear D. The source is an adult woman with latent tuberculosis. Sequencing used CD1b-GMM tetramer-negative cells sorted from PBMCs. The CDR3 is CAISEGRGFGEKLFF. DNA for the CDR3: TGTGCCATCAGTGAGGGGAGAGGTTTTGGGGAAAAACTGTTTTTT.